These T cell receptor beta chains were read from a single sample in a study of T cells after somatic rescue of genetic block. Here immunoSEQ multiplex PCR was the method, and the copy in TCRdb shows in-frame clones only, minus some. The sample records about 67,000 clones, under 95% being singletons. The sequenced sample was peripheral blood mononuclear cells (PBMCs). These receptors came from a man aged 40-49 years. Each CDR3 is given with its conserved first and last residue. Fields, in order: V gene, J gene, D gene, clone size, CDR3 protein, CDR3 DNA. The D gene is left open where the match is weak. Expanded clones get a size class; other rows say once, few or many, or leave the size out.

V: TRBV30
J: TRBJ2-5
D: NA
size: NA
CDR3: CACGGETQYF
DNA: TGTGCCTGCGGGGGCGAGACCCAGTACTTC

V: TRBV7-6
J: TRBJ2-5
D: NA
size: NA
CDR3: CASSQRAQTQYF
DNA: TGTGCCAGCAGCCAAAGGGCCCAGACCCAGTACTTC

V: TRBV4-1
J: TRBJ2-7
D: NA
size: NA
CDR3: CASSPGLGLDEQYF
DNA: TGCGCCAGCAGCCCAGGACTGGGTCTCGACGAGCAGTACTTC

V: TRBV11-3
J: TRBJ2-1
D: NA
size: NA
CDR3: CASSSGVHEQFF
DNA: TGTGCCAGCAGCTCCGGGGTCCATGAGCAGTTCTTC

V: TRBV21-1
J: TRBJ2-6
D: NA
size: NA
CDR3: CASSKEGTGVCSGANVLTF
DNA: TGTGCCAGCAGCAAAGAGGGCACAGGGGTTTGCTCTGGGGCCAACGTCCTGACTTTC

V: TRBV7-2
J: TRBJ2-7
D: NA
size: NA
CDR3: CASSVSPVYEQYF
DNA: TGTGCCAGCAGCGTCTCACCGGTCTACGAGCAGTACTTC

V: TRBV2
J: TRBJ1-1
D: NA
size: NA
CDR3: CAIRERGGEAFF
DNA: TGTGCCATCCGGGAAAGGGGCGGTGAAGCTTTCTTT

V: TRBV9
J: TRBJ2-2
D: NA
size: NA
CDR3: CASSQADWNTGELFF
DNA: TGTGCCAGCAGCCAAGCGGACTGGAACACCGGGGAGCTGTTTTTT

V: TRBV25-1
J: TRBJ2-2
D: TRBD1
size: NA
CDR3: CASNSGRGLGGELFF
DNA: TGTGCCAGCAACTCTGGCAGGGGGCTGGGCGGGGAGCTGTTTTTT

V: TRBV6-5
J: TRBJ1-5
D: NA
size: NA
CDR3: CASSRGFDQPQHF
DNA: TGTGCCAGCAGCCGAGGGTTTGATCAGCCCCAGCATTTT

V: TRBV19
J: TRBJ1-2
D: NA
size: few
CDR3: CARFYLCASSIGNGYTF
DNA: NA

V: TRBV5-1
J: TRBJ2-7
D: TRBD1
size: NA
CDR3: CASSYGQGQGYEQYF
DNA: TGCGCCAGCAGCTATGGCCAAGGACAGGGCTACGAGCAGTACTTC

V: TRBV6-6
J: TRBJ2-2
D: NA
size: NA
CDR3: CASSYWAGELFF
DNA: TGTGCCAGCAGTTACTGGGCCGGGGAGCTGTTTTTT

V: TRBV4-3
J: TRBJ2-4
D: NA
size: NA
CDR3: CASSRDSGAINIQYF
DNA: TGCGCCAGCAGCCGCGATTCGGGAGCCATAAACATTCAGTACTTC

V: TRBV7-9
J: TRBJ2-7
D: NA
size: NA
CDR3: CASSLANGQYF
DNA: TGTGCCAGCAGCTTAGCGAACGGGCAGTACTTC

V: TRBV27
J: TRBJ2-3
D: NA
size: NA
CDR3: CASRPLRAGFTDTQYF
DNA: TGTGCCAGCAGACCACTCAGGGCGGGTTTCACAGATACGCAGTATTTT

V: TRBV9
J: TRBJ2-1
D: TRBD2
size: once
CDR3: CASSPSGGGSLNEQFF
DNA: TGTGCCAGCAGCCCCAGCGGGGGGGGGTCTCTCAATGAGCAGTTCTTC

V: TRBV4-1
J: TRBJ1-4
D: TRBD1
size: NA
CDR3: CASSLQTGRGLYEKLFF
DNA: TGCGCCAGCAGCCTTCAGACAGGGAGAGGGTTGTATGAAAAACTGTTTTTT

V: TRBV7-9
J: TRBJ1-6
D: NA
size: NA
CDR3: CASSLSVSPSPLHF
DNA: TGTGCCAGCAGCTTATCGGTCAGTCCTTCACCCCTCCACTTT

V: TRBV7-8
J: TRBJ1-1
D: NA
size: NA
CDR3: CASSLVSVNTEAFF
DNA: TGTGCCAGCAGCTTAGTGTCGGTAAACACTGAAGCTTTCTTT

V: TRBV12-5
J: TRBJ2-3
D: TRBD2
size: NA
CDR3: CASGLVLGGRLDSTDTQYF
DNA: TGTGCTAGTGGTTTGGTTTTGGGGGGGAGATTGGATAGCACAGATACGCAGTATTTT

V: TRBV6-6
J: TRBJ1-5
D: TRBD1
size: NA
CDR3: CASHVMGQGRRQPQHF
DNA: TGTGCCAGCCACGTGATGGGACAGGGGCGAAGGCAGCCCCAGCATTTT

V: TRBV19
J: TRBJ2-7
D: TRBD2
size: few
CDR3: CASSSRGLGAYEQYF
DNA: TGTGCCAGTAGTAGTCGTGGACTAGGGGCCTACGAGCAGTACTTC

V: TRBV7-6
J: TRBJ1-1
D: NA
size: once
CDR3: CASSLAGVTEAFF
DNA: TGTGCCAGCAGCTTAGCTGGTGTCACTGAAGCTTTCTTT

V: TRBV10-3
J: TRBJ2-1
D: NA
size: NA
CDR3: CAIGVYNEQFF
DNA: TGTGCCATCGGGGTGTACAATGAGCAGTTCTTC

V: TRBV19
J: TRBJ2-3
D: TRBD1
size: once
CDR3: CASSIDRGRTDTQYF
DNA: TGTGCCAGTAGTATCGACAGGGGTAGGACAGATACGCAGTATTTT

V: TRBV6-1
J: TRBJ2-3
D: TRBD2
size: NA
CDR3: CASRELAGGLGTQYF
DNA: TGTGCCAGCAGAGAACTAGCGGGGGGGTTGGGTACGCAGTATTTT

V: TRBV12-5
J: TRBJ2-6
D: NA
size: NA
CDR3: CASGLHLRPETLSGARVLTF
DNA: TGTGCTAGTGGCCTCCACCTCCGACCGGAAACCCTCTCTGGGGCCAGGGTCCTGACTTTC

V: TRBV10-2
J: TRBJ2-7
D: TRBD1
size: NA
CDR3: CASSESHRGHEQYF
DNA: TGCGCCAGCAGTGAGTCCCACAGGGGGCACGAGCAGTACTTC

V: TRBV15
J: TRBJ1-4
D: NA
size: NA
CDR3: CATSARTEPREKLFF
DNA: TGTGCCACGAGCGCCCGGACGGAGCCGAGGGAAAAACTGTTTTTT

V: TRBV5-1
J: TRBJ2-4
D: NA
size: few
CDR3: CASSLNGGLSAKNIQYF
DNA: TGCGCCAGCAGCTTGAATGGGGGGCTGTCGGCCAAAAACATTCAGTACTTC

V: TRBV5-5
J: TRBJ1-2
D: TRBD1
size: NA
CDR3: CASSSGTGVYGYTF
DNA: TGTGCCAGCAGCTCCGGGACAGGGGTCTATGGCTACACCTTC

V: TRBV2
J: TRBJ1-1
D: NA
size: few
CDR3: CASSEGRLGGTEAFF
DNA: TGTGCCAGCAGTGAAGGGAGATTGGGTGGCACTGAAGCTTTCTTT

V: TRBV4-2
J: TRBJ1-2
D: NA
size: NA
CDR3: CASSQDPDPNYGYTF
DNA: TGTGCCAGCAGCCAAGATCCAGACCCTAACTATGGCTACACCTTC

V: TRBV19
J: TRBJ2-3
D: NA
size: NA
CDR3: CASSMVDGDTQYF
DNA: TGTGCCAGTAGTATGGTGGACGGAGATACGCAGTATTTT

V: TRBV4-2
J: TRBJ2-1
D: NA
size: few
CDR3: CASTQVGGLSSYNEQFF
DNA: TGTGCCAGCACCCAGGTTGGCGGCCTGAGCTCCTACAATGAGCAGTTCTTC

V: TRBV18
J: TRBJ2-7
D: TRBD2
size: NA
CDR3: CASSPLEVAGSSYEQYF
DNA: TGTGCCAGCTCACCCCTCGAGGTAGCGGGGAGCTCCTACGAGCAGTACTTC

V: TRBV5-1
J: TRBJ2-7
D: NA
size: NA
CDR3: CASSPLSDHPTYEQYF
DNA: TGCGCCAGCAGCCCCCTTAGCGACCATCCAACTTACGAGCAGTACTTC

V: TRBV7-8
J: TRBJ1-2
D: TRBD1
size: NA
CDR3: CASSLGGRGRYYGYTF
DNA: TGTGCCAGCAGCTTAGGGGGGAGGGGGCGATACTATGGCTACACCTTC

V: TRBV19
J: TRBJ1-1
D: NA
size: NA
CDR3: CASSTDRSTEAFF
DNA: TGTGCCAGTAGTACAGACAGATCCACTGAAGCTTTCTTT

V: TRBV5-1
J: TRBJ1-1
D: NA
size: NA
CDR3: CASSAGGTEAFF
DNA: TGCGCCAGCAGCGCAGGAGGCACTGAAGCTTTCTTT

V: TRBV15
J: TRBJ2-1
D: TRBD2
size: NA
CDR3: CATSSVTSEYSYNEQFF
DNA: TGTGCCACCAGCAGTGTGACTAGCGAATACTCCTACAATGAGCAGTTCTTC

V: TRBV10-2
J: TRBJ2-2
D: NA
size: NA
CDR3: CASSEFRTGELFF
DNA: TGCGCCAGCAGTGAGTTTAGGACCGGGGAGCTGTTTTTT

V: TRBV10-3
J: TRBJ1-1
D: TRBD1
size: NA
CDR3: CAISGQGDTEAFF
DNA: TGTGCCATCAGTGGGCAGGGGGACACTGAAGCTTTCTTT

V: TRBV28
J: TRBJ2-4
D: TRBD2
size: NA
CDR3: CASSLGTSGMGIQYF
DNA: TGTGCCAGCAGTTTAGGGACTAGCGGGATGGGCATTCAGTACTTC

V: TRBV5-1
J: TRBJ1-1
D: TRBD1
size: NA
CDR3: CASSSAPGTGGSEAFF
DNA: TGCGCCAGCAGCTCAGCCCCCGGGACAGGGGGCTCGGAGGCTTTCTTT

V: TRBV11-3
J: TRBJ2-1
D: TRBD1
size: NA
CDR3: CASSSRDRDGNEQFF
DNA: TGTGCCAGCAGCTCCCGGGACAGGGATGGCAATGAGCAGTTCTTC

V: TRBV28
J: TRBJ2-4
D: NA
size: NA
CDR3: CASSLDVGGVAKNIQYF
DNA: TGTGCCAGCAGTTTAGATGTCGGGGGAGTAGCCAAAAACATTCAGTACTTC

V: TRBV7-3
J: TRBJ2-7
D: TRBD1
size: NA
CDR3: CASSQEGQSYYEQYF
DNA: TGTGCCAGCAGCCAAGAGGGACAGTCCTACTACGAGCAGTACTTC

V: TRBV4-2
J: TRBJ2-7
D: NA
size: NA
CDR3: CASSQRSGTNYEQYF
DNA: TGTGCCAGCAGCCAGAGATCCGGGACAAACTACGAGCAGTACTTC